These T cell receptor beta chains were read from a single sample in a study of T cell responses to AZD1222 COVID-19 vaccine. Method: immunoSEQ multiplex PCR; TCRdb's copy keeps in-frame clones and lacks some. Altogether over 70,000 clones are present, around 90% being singletons, with the ten largest covering about 9.3%. This specimen was peripheral blood, taken on day 0 of MenACWY control vaccination. These receptor sequences come from an adult in good health. Both conserved end residues are part of each CDR3. The D gene is left open where the match is weak. Clone size is not always given. Where it is, it says once, few, many or a class for expanded clones.

size,V,D,J,CDR3,DNA
-,TRBV5-5,TRBD2,TRBJ2-3,CASSLATSGGSTSTDTQYF,TGTGCCAGCAGCTTGGCGACTAGCGGGGGGTCGACTAGCACAGATACGCAGTATTTT
-,TRBV4-2,-,TRBJ1-1,CASSQESPRGNTEAFF,TGTGCCAGCAGCCAAGAATCTCCACGGGGGAACACTGAAGCTTTCTTT
few,TRBV18,-,TRBJ2-1,CASSAYRGGTYNEQFF,TGTGCCAGCTCAGCTTACAGGGGAGGCACCTACAATGAGCAGTTCTTC
-,TRBV7-9,TRBD1,TRBJ2-7,CASSLVTGGLYF,TGTGCCAGCAGCTTAGTGACAGGGGGCTTGTACTTC
-,TRBV5-6,-,TRBJ1-5,CASSLASGTGNQPQHF,TGTGCCAGCAGCTTGGCTTCTGGAACGGGCAATCAGCCCCAGCATTTT
-,TRBV7-9,TRBD1,TRBJ2-2,CASKGTGDTGELFF,TGTGCCAGTAAGGGGACAGGGGACACCGGGGAGCTGTTTTTT
-,TRBV7-2,-,TRBJ2-7,CASSLGTGVRQYF,TGTGCCAGCAGCTTAGGTACGGGAGTAAGACAGTACTTC
-,TRBV28,-,TRBJ1-2,CASSGGYGYTF,TGTGCCAGCAGTGGGGGCTATGGCTACACCTTC
once,TRBV5-1,-,TRBJ2-5,CASSLVQGPETQYF,TGCGCCAGCAGCTTGGTTCAGGGGCCAGAGACCCAGTACTTC
-,TRBV19,TRBD1,TRBJ2-7,CASSKRQGGFYEQYF,TGTGCCAGTAGTAAAAGACAGGGGGGCTTCTACGAGCAGTACTTC
-,TRBV11-2,-,TRBJ1-6,CASSLQRVNSPLHF,TGTGCCAGCAGCTTACAACGGGTTAATTCACCCCTCCACTTT
once,TRBV27,-,TRBJ1-1,CASSLLQAHREAFF,TGTGCCAGCAGTTTATTGCAGGCCCATCGCGAAGCTTTCTTT
-,TRBV3-1/TRBV3-2,-,TRBJ1-1,CASSHEDREAFF,TGTGCCAGCAGCCACGAAGACAGGGAAGCTTTCTTT
-,TRBV30,-,TRBJ1-6,CAWSPPKGWNSPLHF,TGTGCCTGGAGTCCTCCGAAAGGGTGGAATTCACCCCTCCACTTT
-,TRBV25-1,-,TRBJ2-3,CASSEYVDPDTQYF,TGTGCCAGCAGTGAATACGTGGACCCGGATACGCAGTATTTT
-,TRBV7-2,-,TRBJ1-1,CASSSWANTEAFF,TGTGCCAGCAGCTCCTGGGCGAACACTGAAGCTTTCTTT
-,TRBV4-2,TRBD1,TRBJ1-5,CASSQEPGQDQPQHF,TGTGCCAGCAGCCAAGAACCGGGACAGGATCAGCCCCAGCATTTT
-,TRBV6-5,TRBD1,TRBJ1-2,CASISTGGPYGYTF,TGTGCCAGCATCTCGACAGGGGGCCCCTATGGCTACACCTTC
-,TRBV19,-,TRBJ1-5,CASSIDGQPQHF,TGTGCCAGTAGTATAGATGGCCAGCCCCAGCATTTT